This T cell receptor (beta chain) was captured in a study of T-cell memory formation after mild COVID-19. TCRdb reanalysed the 5' RACE reads using MiXCR and keeps one entry per CDR3 protein. The sample includes more than 110,000 distinct CDR3 sequences, 20% to 25% seen only once; the top ten take 24%. The sample taken for sequencing was PBMCs or a T cell subset sorted from them (not recorded which). The receptor was derived from an adult woman who had mild COVID-19 (a few samples of this study predate the infection). Cell type and time point are not known.

The CDR3: CASSRPRGGTDTQYF. The CDR3 DNA follows: TGTGCCAGCAGCCGACCGAGGGGGGGCACAGATACGCAGTATTTT. The chain recombines TRBV5-5 with TRBJ2-3; D may correspond to TRBD1 or TRBD2 (6 bases each). The CDR3 has 15 residues. V was trimmed by 4 bases and J by 1 base, leaving 13 bases between them. Germline CDR1 SGHKS, CDR2 YYEKEE (reference sequence).